Presented here are 10 T cell receptor beta chains from one specimen sequenced in a study of shared clonotypes between healthy human individuals (dated by TCRdb to 2020 to 2021). Receptor libraries were prepared by the immunoSEQ multiplex PCR assay. Not all clones reach the TCRdb copy of this immuneACCESS table, which keeps in-frame sequences only. Checked studies attribute under half of the gap to unresolved V genes and leave the rest unexplained. The sample contains about 560,000 clones, just over 75% of them found a single time. The ten largest clones represent around 12% of the sample. Sequences were obtained from PBMCs. These receptors all stem from a woman in her 40s in good health. Some clones in this sample may be carry-over from other donors' samples.

This CDR3 reads CASSRGQGSEKLFF. CDR3 nucleotides: TGTGCCAGCAGCCGGGGGCAGGGTAGCGAAAAACTGTTTTTT. J is TRBJ1-4 and V is TRBV9; TRBD1 is a possible D gene (6 bases). CDR3 length: 14 residues. Germline CDR1 and CDR2: SGDLS and YYNGEE. V was clipped by 4 bases and J by 8 bases, with 15 bases between them. The entire variable domain, with the rest obtained from reference TRBV9 and TRBJ1-4, is as follows: DSGVTQTPKHLITATGQRVTLRCSPRSGDLSVYWYQQSLDQGLQFLIQYYNGEERAKGNILERFSAQQFPDLHSELNLSSLELGDSALYFCASSRGQGSEKLFFGSGTQLSVL.

The rearrangement uses TRBV6-5 and TRBJ2-1; 11 nucleotides agree with TRBD2. Germline V gene sequence: CDR1 MNHEY, CDR2 SVGAGI. The CDR3 spans 15 residues. V was pared by 4 bases and J by 3 bases, with 2 bases of the junction left unmatched. The CDR3 sequence: CASSSTSGSYNEQFF. CDR3 bases: TGTGCCAGCAGTTCAACTAGCGGGAGCTACAATGAGCAGTTCTTC.

V gene TRBV10-2 combines with J gene TRBJ2-7, with TRBD1 matching 9 bases. The length of the CDR3 is 14 residues. V was clipped by 6 bases and J by 3 bases; unmatched bases: 6. Germline CDR1 WSHSY, CDR2 SAAADI. The CDR3: CASSRDREVYEQYF. The CDR3 coding sequence is TGCGCCAGCAGCCGGGACAGGGAGGTCTACGAGCAGTACTTC.

The sample holds a few counts of this clone. V usage is TRBV29-1 and J usage is TRBJ2-5; D not resolved. Trimming took 4 bases from V and 5 from J, leaving 5 bases between them. The CDR3 contains 10 residues. In germline, CDR1 is SQVTM, CDR2 ANQGSEA. CDR3 bases: TGCAGCGTTGGGGCGGAGACCCAGTACTTC. It encodes CSVGAETQYF.

V gene TRBV11-2 combines with J gene TRBJ2-5, with 10 bases identical to TRBD2. There are 16 residues in the CDR3. Germline lookup yields CDR1 SGHAT and CDR2 FQNNGV. With 7 bases clipped from V and 4 bases from J, the junction kept 12 bases outside the gene matches. CDR3 sequence reads: CASKLAGSNGGETQYF. For the CDR3, the DNA is TGTGCCAGCAAACTAGCGGGATCCAACGGCGGAGAGACCCAGTACTTC. Variable domain in full (rest from reference TRBV11-2 and TRBJ2-5): EAGVAQSPRYKIIEKRQSVAFWCNPISGHATLYWYQQILGQGPKLLIQFQNNGVVDDSQLPKDRFSAERLKGVDSTLKIQPAKLEDSAVYLCASKLAGSNGGETQYFGPGTRLLVL.

This clone was recorded only once. The rearrangement links TRBV27 to TRBJ2-7; the match to TRBD2 covers 7 bases. CDR3 length: 16 residues. CDR1 and CDR2 from the germline V gene are MNHEY and SMNVEV (reference sequence). Losses at the gene ends were 4 bases for V and 2 bases for J; bases not matched to a gene: 11. CDR3 residues: CASSSWGGAGAYEQYF. CDR3 coding DNA: TGTGCCAGCAGTTCCTGGGGAGGGGCGGGAGCCTACGAGCAGTACTTC.

V is TRBV6-6 and J is TRBJ2-5; 8 nucleotides align to TRBD2. CDR3 length: 15 residues. Germline assignment: CDR1 MNHNY and CDR2 SVGAGI (reference sequence). Losses at the gene ends were 2 bases for V and 5 bases for J; bases not matched to a gene: 7. DNA for the CDR3: TGTGCCAGCAGTTACGAGGGCGGCGGGGGGGAGACCCAGTACTTC. Translation: CASSYEGGGGETQYF.

The rearrangement joins TRBV7-2 to TRBJ2-7, with 7 bases aligning to TRBD1. The germline CDR1 and CDR2 sequences are SGHTA and FQGNSA. The CDR3 totals 13 residues. V lost 6 bases and J lost 1; bases outside the gene matches: 3. The CDR3 bases are TGTGCCAGCAGTAACAGGGGATCCTACGAGCAGTACTTC. Translating gives CASSNRGSYEQYF.

The V gene is TRBV5-1, the J gene TRBJ2-2, with D hard to call. Trimming took off 0 bases at V and 3 bases at J, with 6 bases between the two ends. CDR1 and CDR2 from the germline V gene are SGHRS and YFSETQ. The CDR3 sequence is 14 residues long. CDR3 sequence (DNA): TGCGCCAGCAGCTTGGCGGCGGACACCGGGGAGCTGTTTTTT. It codes for CASSLAADTGELFF.

The rearrangement uses TRBV5-1 and TRBJ1-3, with a weak D call TRBD1 (5 bases). V was cut by 0 bases and J by 0 bases, with 13 bases left in between. The germline V gene has CDR1 SGHRS and CDR2 YFSETQ. The length of the CDR3 is 17 residues. The CDR3 region is CASSLVPTALSGNTIYF. The CDR3 DNA sequence: TGCGCCAGCAGCTTGGTGCCGACAGCTCTCTCTGGAAACACCATATATTTT.